Shown below are 20 T cell receptor beta chains from a single sample sequenced in a study of shared T cell receptors in the human thymus. TCRdb's copy holds only in-frame clones and misses some; the assay was immunoSEQ multiplex PCR. The table lists about 710,000 clones, about 87% of them singletons. The data were also submitted as part of a second study, on human thymus T cells.

Sample: thymocytes. These receptors were collected from a boy younger than two with a congenital heart defect.

This sequence joins TRBV30 and TRBJ1-2; tentative D call: TRBD1 (5 bases). CDR1 is GTSNPN and CDR2 is SVGIG in the germline V gene (reference sequence). The V end lost 3 bases, the J end lost 5 bases, and 19 bases lay between the germline ends. This CDR3 contains 15 residues. The CDR3 region is CAWRERGARGYGYTF. The CDR3 coding sequence is TGTGCCTGGAGGGAGAGAGGGGCCCGGGGGTATGGCTACACCTTC.

The V call is TRBV28, the J call TRBJ1-1, with D possibly matching TRBD1 (6 bases). Germline lookup yields CDR1 MDHEN and CDR2 SYDVKM. The V gene lost 6 bases and the J gene lost 1 base, with 15 bases spanning the gap. The CDR3 is made up of 15 amino acids. The CDR3 coding sequence is TGTGCCAGCAGAGAGAGGGACATTCCGAACACTGAAGCTTTCTTT. It specifies CASRERDIPNTEAFF.

The chain couples TRBV25-1 to TRBJ2-2, with 8 bases identical to TRBD2. The CDR3 spans 16 residues. V trimming: 6 bases; J trimming: 3 bases; junction bases outside the gene matches: 9. Germline values: CDR1 MGHDK, CDR2 SYGVNS. Written as DNA, the CDR3 is TGTGCCAGCAGGGATAGCGGGACAATGGACACCGGGGAGCTGTTTTTT. It translates to CASRDSGTMDTGELFF. Together with reference TRBV25-1 and TRBJ2-2, the CDR3 gives the full variable domain: EADIYQTPRYLVIGTGKKITLECSQTMGHDKMYWYQQDPGMELHLIHYSYGVNSTEKGDLSSESTVSRIRTEHFPLTLESARPSHTSQYLCASRDSGTMDTGELFFGEGSRLTVL.

The chain joins TRBV4-1 to TRBJ2-6; 7 bases agree with TRBD1. The CDR3 is 18 amino acids. CDR1 MGHRA and CDR2 YSYEKL come from the germline V gene. V gave up 0 bases and J gave up 2 bases; unmatched junction bases: 7. CDR3 protein: CASSQDRVTGAGANVLTF. The CDR3 bases are TGCGCCAGCAGCCAAGACAGGGTTACAGGGGCTGGGGCCAACGTCCTGACTTTC.

The chain is built from TRBV28 and TRBJ2-3, with TRBD2 identical over 7 bases. CDR1 MDHEN and CDR2 SYDVKM come from the germline V gene. This CDR3 region has 16 residues. The ends lost 4 bases at V and 2 bases at J; junction bases unmatched: 9. Written as DNA, the CDR3 is TGTGCCAGCAGTTCTGGGGGAGGGTCCTACACAGATACGCAGTATTTT. Protein product: CASSSGGGSYTDTQYF.

The V call is TRBV27, the J call TRBJ2-7; 8 bases fit TRBD2. V lost 6 bases to trimming and J lost 3 bases; unmatched junction nucleotides: 10. Germline V gene lookup returns CDR1 MNHEY and CDR2 SMNVEV (reference sequence). The CDR3 totals 15 residues. The CDR3 loop reads CASRGKGLAVYEQYF. The CDR3 DNA sequence: TGTGCCAGCAGAGGTAAAGGACTAGCTGTCTACGAGCAGTACTTC.

The chain combines TRBV25-1 with TRBJ2-7, with 9 bases matching TRBD1. CDR3 length: 16 amino acids. In germline, CDR1 is MGHDK, CDR2 SYGVNS. V lost 6 bases and J lost 2; bases outside the gene matches: 11. The chain's CDR3 is CASSAGQGWAPYEQYF. Written as DNA, the CDR3 is TGTGCCAGCAGCGCGGGACAGGGCTGGGCCCCCTACGAGCAGTACTTC.

The CDR3 sequence: CASSQGVGGYEQYF. The DNA of the CDR3 is TGCGCCAGCAGCCAAGGAGTAGGGGGTTACGAGCAGTACTTC. The chain has TRBV4-3 and TRBJ2-7, with D possibly being TRBD1 (6 bases). The V and J ends lost 1 base and 4 bases respectively, with 11 bases between them. This CDR3 is built from 14 residues. The V gene's germline CDR1 is LGHNA and CDR2 YSLEER.

V is TRBV4-2 and J is TRBJ1-3, with 10 bases that match TRBD1. The V gene end was trimmed by 0 bases and the J gene end by 6 bases; junction bases not matched to a gene: 8. The germline gives CDR1 LGHNA, CDR2 YNFKEQ. The CDR3 has 17 residues. The CDR3 loop reads CASSQDATGGSENTIYF. CDR3 in DNA: TGTGCCAGCAGCCAAGACGCGACAGGGGGCTCGGAAAACACCATATATTTT.

Worth noting for this clone: Other nucleotide sequences from this sample produce the same CDR3. V gene TRBV7-2 combines with J gene TRBJ1-1; D remains ambiguous. The ends were cut back, 2 bases at V and 1 base at J, with 5 bases in the middle. Germline-derived CDR1 and CDR2 are SGHTA and FQGNSA. The length of the CDR3 is 13 residues. CDR3 nucleotides: TGTGCCAGCAGCTTATCGGGGAACACTGAAGCTTTCTTT. Amino acids: CASSLSGNTEAFF.

The chain is built from TRBV28 and TRBJ1-5; no clear D gene. CDR1 MDHEN and CDR2 SYDVKM come from the germline V gene. This CDR3 region has 14 residues. Trimming shortened V by 1 base and J by 5 bases, and 9 bases separated the two germline ends. The CDR3 sequence is CASSLSRPHQPQHF. DNA for the CDR3: TGTGCCAGCAGTTTATCTCGTCCCCATCAGCCCCAGCATTTT.

The chain recombines TRBV19 with TRBJ2-6; possibly TRBD1 for D (6 bases). V gave up 3 bases and J gave up 0 bases, with 18 bases separating them. CDR3 length: 19 residues. Germline-derived CDR1 and CDR2 are LNHDA and SQIVND (reference sequence). Written as DNA, the CDR3 is TGTGCCAGTAGTATTGGGTCGGGGACACCCTCCTCTGGGGCCAACGTCCTGACTTTC. As protein: CASSIGSGTPSSGANVLTF. Drawing the rest from reference TRBV19 and TRBJ2-6, the complete variable domain is DGGITQSPKYLFRKEGQNVTLSCEQNLNHDAMYWYRQDPGQGLRLIYYSQIVNDFQKGDIAEGYSVSREKKESFPLTVTSAQKNPTAFYLCASSIGSGTPSSGANVLTFGAGSRLTVL.

The sample holds one count of this clone. This chain uses TRBV9 with TRBJ1-1; TRBD1 aligns across 8 bases. V trimming: 3 bases; J trimming: 1 base; junction bases outside the gene matches: 5. CDR3 length: 15 amino acids. Germline V gene sequence: CDR1 SGDLS, CDR2 YYNGEE. The CDR3 is CASSAHRGENTEAFF. CDR3 coding DNA: TGTGCCAGCAGCGCCCACAGGGGGGAGAACACTGAAGCTTTCTTT.

As for this clone: This sample also contains other DNA sequences that code for the same CDR3. The rearrangement uses TRBV5-6 and TRBJ1-6; the match to TRBD1 covers 11 bases. Germline CDR1 is SGHDT and CDR2 is YYEEEE. The CDR3 covers 16 residues. The V and J ends lost 3 bases and 8 bases, in that order; junction bases with no gene match: 7. The CDR3 bases are TGTGCCAGCAGCTATGGGACAGGGGGATTCTATTCACCCCTCCACTTT. As protein: CASSYGTGGFYSPLHF. Variable domain in full (rest from reference TRBV5-6 and TRBJ1-6): DAGVTQSPTHLIKTRGQQVTLRCSPKSGHDTVSWYQQALGQGPQFIFQYYEEEERQRGNFPDRFSGHQFPNYSSELNVNALLLGDSALYLCASSYGTGGFYSPLHFGNGTRLTVT.

The gene calls are TRBV4-2 and TRBJ2-6; TRBD2 might be the D (5 bases). Deletions cut 4 bases from V and 0 bases from J, with 19 bases between. The CDR3 sequence is 19 residues long. CDR1 and CDR2 from the germline V gene are LGHNA and YNFKEQ. The CDR3 sequence: CASSRGGGTGFSGANVLTF. CDR3 in DNA: TGTGCCAGCAGCCGCGGTGGAGGCACCGGCTTCTCTGGGGCCAACGTCCTGACTTTC.

The rearrangement uses TRBV27 and TRBJ2-7; a possible D gene is TRBD1 (5 bases). V lost 2 bases, J lost 3 bases, and 14 bases lay in between. Germline V gene sequence: CDR1 MNHEY, CDR2 SMNVEV (reference sequence). The CDR3 sequence is 15 residues long. The CDR3 region is CASSLGAREHYEQYF. In DNA, the CDR3 is TGTGCCAGCAGTTTAGGGGCTAGGGAACACTACGAGCAGTACTTC.

The chain carries TRBV11-2 and TRBJ1-2; possible D gene TRBD1, 6 bases. The CDR3 runs to 16 residues. V was pared by 4 bases and J by 8 bases, with 23 bases between. Germline V CDR1 and CDR2: SGHAT, FQNNGV. CDR3 in amino acids: CASSWLRGTSSKGYTF. In DNA form, the CDR3 reads TGTGCCAGCAGCTGGTTGAGGGGGACATCTTCAAAGGGCTACACCTTC.

Concerning this clone itself: Other nucleotide sequences in the sample specify the same CDR3. V gene TRBV5-1 combines with J gene TRBJ1-6; possible D gene TRBD1, 5 bases. The CDR3 totals 15 residues. V was trimmed by 0 bases and J by 7 bases, leaving 11 bases between them. Germline CDR1 reads SGHRS; CDR2 reads YFSETQ. CDR3 in DNA: TGCGCCAGCAGCTTGGCCGGGGGAGAAAATTCACCCCTCCACTTT. Its protein product is CASSLAGGENSPLHF.

The CDR3 loop is CASLGTSGGGAQFF. Here the CDR3 DNA reads TGTGCCAGCCTCGGGACTAGCGGAGGGGGTGCGCAGTTCTTC. The J gene is TRBJ2-1, the V gene TRBV6-6, with 11 positions matching TRBD2. Per germline, CDR1 MNHNY and CDR2 SVGAGI (reference sequence). The CDR3 extends over 14 amino acids. The J segment lost 12 bases and the V segment lost 8 bases, leaving 12 bases of the junction unmatched.

The rearrangement uses TRBV2 and TRBJ2-7; 10 positions agree with TRBD2. V gave up 6 bases and J gave up 7 bases; unmatched junction bases: 15. Germline CDR1 and CDR2: SNHLY and FYNNEI. The CDR3 loop spans 16 amino acids. CDR3 sequence: CASSRLPGLAYYEQYF. CDR3 sequence (DNA): TGTGCCAGCAGCCGTTTACCGGGACTAGCGTACTATGAGCAGTACTTC.